The 21 T cell receptor beta chains reported below all come from one sample, sequenced in a study of a mutant IDH1 vaccine in newly diagnosed glioma. These receptors have no identified antigens. The time point: week 23, last vaccination. The vaccine gave 300 ug of a 20-mer mutant IDH1 peptide subcutaneously per dose. The protocol was immunoSEQ multiplex PCR, while the TCRdb copy is restricted to in-frame clones and leaves out a portion. In the table there are 25,000 to 30,000 clones, 80% to 85% of which are singletons. The material sequenced was PBMCs, taken from a glioma patient whose treatment included an IDH1 peptide vaccine. Receptors were obtained from a woman aged 25 to 45 with glioma.

The chain joins TRBV6-1 to TRBJ1-6, with no clear D. Per germline, CDR1 MNHNS and CDR2 SASEGT. Trimming shortened V by 4 bases and J by 0 bases, and 13 bases separated the two germline ends. The CDR3 sequence is 17 residues long. The CDR3 spells CASSGQVLSSYNSPLHF. The CDR3 DNA sequence: TGTGCCAGCAGTGGGCAGGTTCTTAGCTCCTATAATTCACCCCTCCACTTT.

This clone was picked up a small number of times. J is TRBJ1-5 and V is TRBV19; a weak D match, TRBD1 (5 bases). CDR1 is LNHDA and CDR2 is SQIVND in the germline V gene (reference sequence). The V end was cut by 3 bases, the J end by 1 base, with 10 bases between. The CDR3 spans 15 residues. CDR3 in amino acids: CASSIGGMSNQPQHF. CDR3 bases: TGTGCCAGTAGTATCGGGGGAATGAGCAATCAGCCCCAGCATTTT.

Only a few counts were recorded for this clone. V and J are TRBV7-2 and TRBJ2-5, with D unclear. The V end lost 4 bases, the J end lost 7 bases, and 13 bases lay between the germline ends. Germline CDR1 SGHTA, CDR2 FQGNSA. The CDR3 extends over 13 amino acids. The CDR3 DNA follows: TGTGCCAGCAGCTCCAGCGCTAGTGGGACCCAGTACTTC. Its translation: CASSSSASGTQYF.

The CDR3 nucleotides read TGCGCCAGCAGCCAAGATGTTGCCACGAGGGGAAGGAACACTGAAGCTTTCTTT. Its translation is CASSQDVATRGRNTEAFF. The chain joins TRBV4-3 to TRBJ1-1; D perhaps matches TRBD1 (5 bases). V was cut by 0 bases and J by 1 base, with 18 bases left in between. The CDR3 is 18 amino acids. From germline, CDR1 is LGHNA and CDR2 YSLEER.

The J gene is TRBJ1-2, the V gene TRBV4-3, with D possibly being TRBD1 (5 bases). CDR1 is LGHNA and CDR2 is YSLEER in the germline V gene. The CDR3 length is 15 residues. V was cut by 0 bases and J by 4 bases, with 12 bases left in between. The DNA of the CDR3 is TGCGCCAGCAGCCAAGATCCTGACAGTGTCTATGGCTACACCTTC. Encoded protein: CASSQDPDSVYGYTF.

This sequence joins TRBV13 and TRBJ2-7, with TRBD1 matching over 9 bases. V was clipped by 5 bases and J by 2 bases; unmatched bases: 4. The CDR3 runs 14 residues. Germline CDR1 is PRHDT and CDR2 is FYEKMQ (reference sequence). The chain's CDR3 is CASSEQGAAYEQYF. The DNA of the CDR3 is TGTGCCAGCAGCGAACAGGGGGCAGCCTACGAGCAGTACTTC.

V gene TRBV4-3 combines with J gene TRBJ1-2; TRBD1 matches 7 bases. From germline, CDR1 is LGHNA and CDR2 YSLEER. V dropped 0 bases and J dropped 5; count of bases not matched to a gene: 0. The CDR3 contains 13 residues. The CDR3 is CASSQETGYGYTF. CDR3 bases: TGCGCCAGCAGCCAAGAGACAGGGTATGGCTACACCTTC.

The chain has TRBV10-3 and TRBJ1-1; D is perhaps TRBD1 (6 bases). The V end was cut by 8 bases, the J end by 4 bases, with 14 bases between. CDR1 and CDR2 from the germline V gene are ENHRY and SYGVKD. CDR3 size: 13 residues. DNA for the CDR3: TGTGCCATCTTTGGGGGCGCGGGCACTGAAGCTTTCTTT. Its protein is CAIFGGAGTEAFF.

The CDR3 nucleotides read TGCGCCAGCAGACAGCAAGAGACCCAGTACTTC. Its protein is CASRQQETQYF. The chain recombines TRBV5-1 with TRBJ2-5; D is undetermined. The germline V and J ends were trimmed by 5 bases and 2 bases, with 4 bases remaining between them. Germline CDR1 is SGHRS and CDR2 is YFSETQ. The CDR3 sequence is 11 residues long.

The chain is built from TRBV6-6 and TRBJ1-2; D is perhaps TRBD1 (5 bases). Trimming took 0 bases from V and 2 from J, leaving 13 bases between them. Germline CDR1 MNHNY, CDR2 SVGAGI (reference sequence). CDR3 length: 16 residues. The CDR3: CASSYSSRAGNYGYTF. CDR3 sequence (DNA): TGTGCCAGCAGTTACTCGTCCAGGGCGGGGAACTATGGCTACACCTTC.

This sequence joins TRBV9 and TRBJ2-5, with D perhaps given as TRBD1 or TRBD2 (5 bases each). V dropped 0 bases and J dropped 2 bases, with 11 bases sitting between them. CDR1 and CDR2 from the germline V gene are SGDLS and YYNGEE. CDR3 size: 15 residues. CDR3 nucleotide sequence: TGTGCCAGCAGCGTAGGGGGGACCTCTCAAGAGACCCAGTACTTC. Translated: CASSVGGTSQETQYF.

CDR3 amino acids: CASRVDRVGSYEQYF. In DNA form, the CDR3 reads TGTGCCAGCAGGGTAGACAGGGTGGGCTCCTACGAGCAGTACTTC. V usage is TRBV2 and J usage is TRBJ2-7, with TRBD1 identical over 7 bases. The ends lost 6 bases at V and 0 bases at J; junction bases unmatched: 8. This CDR3 has 15 amino acids. Germline CDR1 and CDR2: SNHLY and FYNNEI.

V gene TRBV4-1 combines with J gene TRBJ1-4; D may be TRBD1 (6 bases). The germline CDR1 and CDR2 sequences are MGHRA and YSYEKL. This CDR3 spans 13 amino acids. V lost 1 base, J lost 8 bases, and 8 bases lay in between. The CDR3 reads CASSQVRGEKLFF. The CDR3 nucleotides are TGCGCCAGCAGCCAAGTAAGGGGGGAAAAACTGTTTTTT.

The rearrangement links TRBV19 to TRBJ2-2; D unresolved. Trimming stripped 5 bases from V and 5 bases from J, with 6 bases between. Germline CDR1 and CDR2: LNHDA and SQIVND (reference sequence). The CDR3 is 12 amino acids. CDR3 residues: CASSWRTGELFF. DNA of the CDR3: TGTGCCAGTAGTTGGCGGACCGGGGAGCTGTTTTTT.

The chain employs TRBV11-3 and TRBJ2-2; D not resolved. Germline V gene lookup returns CDR1 SGHNT and CDR2 YENEEA. Trimming left V 1 base short and J 6 bases short, with 12 bases between. This CDR3 contains 15 residues. CDR3 bases: TGTGCCAGCAGCTTAGGGGGATCAGCAGCCGGGGAGCTGTTTTTT. Translated, it gives CASSLGGSAAGELFF. The full variable domain, with the rest looked up from reference TRBV11-3 and TRBJ2-2, is EAGVVQSPRYKIIEKKQPVAFWCNPISGHNTLYWYLQNLGQGPELLIRYENEEAVDDSQLPKDRFSAERLKGVDSTLKIQPAELGDSAVYLCASSLGGSAAGELFFGEGSRLTVL.

This clone was detected once. The V and J genes are TRBV2 and TRBJ1-2; 8 bases match TRBD1. The CDR3 length is 13 residues. With 7 bases clipped from V and 6 bases from J, the junction kept 7 bases outside the gene matches. Germline V CDR1 and CDR2: SNHLY, FYNNEI. CDR3 in DNA: TGTGCCAGCATCCAGGGGGCGCCGAATGGCTACACCTTC. Amino acids: CASIQGAPNGYTF.

V and J are TRBV15 and TRBJ2-3; D is possibly TRBD1 (5 bases). Looked up from germline, CDR1 is LNHNV and CDR2 is YYDKDF (reference sequence). V dropped 5 bases and J dropped 1 base, with 13 bases sitting between them. The CDR3 extends over 15 amino acids. The CDR3 DNA is TGTGCCACCAGCCCGGAAGACAGCCGCACAGATACGCAGTATTTT. Residues: CATSPEDSRTDTQYF.

The chain is built from TRBV4-2 and TRBJ2-7; D is possibly TRBD2 (5 bases). Germline assignment: CDR1 LGHNA and CDR2 YNFKEQ. Trimming removed 4 bases from V and 3 bases from J, with 7 bases in between. This CDR3 is 12 amino acids long. The CDR3 DNA is TGTGCCAGCAGCCCCAGCGGCTACGAGCAGTACTTC. As protein: CASSPSGYEQYF.

The V and J genes are TRBV14 and TRBJ2-7; 9 bases agree with TRBD2. CDR3 size: 17 residues. CDR1 is SGHDN and CDR2 is FVKESK in the germline V gene. V gave up 0 bases and J gave up 4 bases; unmatched junction bases: 10. The CDR3 reads CASSQDRGAGGYYEQYF. CDR3 coding DNA: TGTGCCAGCAGCCAAGATCGCGGAGCGGGGGGTTATTACGAGCAGTACTTC.

The chain recombines TRBV6-5 with TRBJ1-2; the D gene is possibly TRBD1 (5 bases). V lost 6 bases to trimming and J lost 8 bases, with 13 bases between them. Germline assignment: CDR1 MNHEY and CDR2 SVGAGI. The length of the CDR3 is 12 residues. CDR3 protein: CASSDGGEGYTF. The CDR3 region has the DNA TGTGCCAGCAGCGATGGAGGGGAAGGCTACACCTTC.

The V call is TRBV5-1, the J call TRBJ2-1; the D call may be TRBD1 or TRBD2 (5 bases each). Germline loops: CDR1 SGHRS, CDR2 YFSETQ. The ends were cut back, 3 bases at V and 0 bases at J, with 7 bases in the middle. The CDR3 is 14 residues long. The CDR3 nucleotides are TGCGCCAGCAGCTGGGGGAGCTCCTACAATGAGCAGTTCTTC. This codes for CASSWGSSYNEQFF.